The clone carrying this TCR beta chain was seen a few times. Its antigen remains unknown. This CDR3 has 15 amino acids. Trimming took 2 bases from V and 3 from J; bases not matched to a gene: 6. Per the germline V gene, CDR1 is KGHSH and CDR2 is LQKENI. Only in-frame clones appear in the TCRdb table, and some are missing; sequencing was by immunoSEQ multiplex PCR. This sample has about 70,000 clones, with approximately 90% found just once. The sample belongs to a study of OX40 agonist ivuxolimab in advanced cancers. Study outcomes and limitations: Mean expanded clone counts were higher in CD8+ than CD4+ T cells. Certain nonresponding patients likewise had low normalized T-cell clonal expansion.

Sequenced material: CD4+ or CD8+ T cells sorted from blood, taken in a trial of the OX40 agonist ivuxolimab. The V gene is TRBV18, the J gene TRBJ1-2; TRBD1 matches 7 bases. The source is an adult with an advanced solid tumor such as melanoma, head and neck, liver or kidney cancer. Written as DNA, the CDR3 is TGTGCCAGCTCACCAGAGCCAGGGGGGCACTATGGCTACACCTTC. Protein sequence: CASSPEPGGHYGYTF.